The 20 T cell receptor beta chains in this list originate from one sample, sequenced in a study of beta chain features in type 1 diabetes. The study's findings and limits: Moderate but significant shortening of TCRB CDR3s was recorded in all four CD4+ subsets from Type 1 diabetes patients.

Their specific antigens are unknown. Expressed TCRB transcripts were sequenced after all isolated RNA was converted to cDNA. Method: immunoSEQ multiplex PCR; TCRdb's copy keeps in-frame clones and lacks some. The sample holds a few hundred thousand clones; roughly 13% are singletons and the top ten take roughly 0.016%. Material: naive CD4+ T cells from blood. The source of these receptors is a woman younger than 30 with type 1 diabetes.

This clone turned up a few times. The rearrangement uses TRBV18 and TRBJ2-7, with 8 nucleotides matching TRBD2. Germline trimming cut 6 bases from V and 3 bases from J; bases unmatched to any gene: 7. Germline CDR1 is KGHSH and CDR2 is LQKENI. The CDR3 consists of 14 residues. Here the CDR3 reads CASSPGLESYEQYF. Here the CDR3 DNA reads TGTGCCAGCTCGCCGGGACTAGAGAGCTACGAGCAGTACTTC.

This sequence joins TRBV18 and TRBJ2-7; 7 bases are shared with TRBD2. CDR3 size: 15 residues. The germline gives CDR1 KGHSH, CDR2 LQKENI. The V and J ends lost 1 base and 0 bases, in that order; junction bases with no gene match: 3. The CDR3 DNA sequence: TGTGCCAGCTCACCACGCGGGGGAAGCTCCTACGAGCAGTACTTC. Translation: CASSPRGGSSYEQYF.

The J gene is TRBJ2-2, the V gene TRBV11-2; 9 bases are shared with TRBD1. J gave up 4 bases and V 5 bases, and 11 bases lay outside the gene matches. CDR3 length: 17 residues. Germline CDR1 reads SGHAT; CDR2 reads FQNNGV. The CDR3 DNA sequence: TGTGCCAGCAGCCACACGCTAGGACAGGGGATCACCGGGGAGCTGTTTTTT. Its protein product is CASSHTLGQGITGELFF. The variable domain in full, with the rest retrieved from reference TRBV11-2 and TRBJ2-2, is EAGVAQSPRYKIIEKRQSVAFWCNPISGHATLYWYQQILGQGPKLLIQFQNNGVVDDSQLPKDRFSAERLKGVDSTLKIQPAKLEDSAVYLCASSHTLGQGITGELFFGEGSRLTVL.

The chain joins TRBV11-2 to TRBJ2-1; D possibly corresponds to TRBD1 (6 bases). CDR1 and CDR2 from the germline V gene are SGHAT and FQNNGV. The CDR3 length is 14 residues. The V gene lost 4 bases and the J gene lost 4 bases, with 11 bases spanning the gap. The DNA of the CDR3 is TGTGCCAGCAGCTCGCAGGGGATTTACAATGAGCAGTTCTTC. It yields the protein CASSSQGIYNEQFF.

The CDR3 here is CASSPLDTKGLFF. DNA of the CDR3: TGTGCCAGCTCACCGCTGGACACGAAAGGACTGTTTTTT. This chain links TRBV18 with TRBJ1-4, with D tentatively TRBD1 (5 bases). CDR1 KGHSH and CDR2 LQKENI come from the germline V gene. The CDR3 runs 13 residues. V lost 3 bases and J lost 13, with 15 bases in between.

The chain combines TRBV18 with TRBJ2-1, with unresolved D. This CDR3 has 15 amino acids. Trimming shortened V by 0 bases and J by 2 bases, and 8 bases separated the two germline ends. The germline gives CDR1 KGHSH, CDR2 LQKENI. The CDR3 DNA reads TGTGCCAGCTCACCACCAAGCGCAACCTACAATGAGCAGTTCTTC. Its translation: CASSPPSATYNEQFF. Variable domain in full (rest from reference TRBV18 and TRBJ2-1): NAGVMQNPRHLVRRRGQEARLRCSPMKGHSHVYWYRQLPEEGLKFMVYLQKENIIDESGMPKERFSAEFPKEGPSILRIQQVVRGDSAAYFCASSPPSATYNEQFFGPGTRLTVL.

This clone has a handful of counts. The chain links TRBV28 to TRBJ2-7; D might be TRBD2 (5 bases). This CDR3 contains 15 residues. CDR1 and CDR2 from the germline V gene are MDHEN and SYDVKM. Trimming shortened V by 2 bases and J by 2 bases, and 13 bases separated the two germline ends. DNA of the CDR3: TGTGCCAGCAGTTTAAGGACGGACTTTACCTACGAGCAGTACTTC. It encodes CASSLRTDFTYEQYF.

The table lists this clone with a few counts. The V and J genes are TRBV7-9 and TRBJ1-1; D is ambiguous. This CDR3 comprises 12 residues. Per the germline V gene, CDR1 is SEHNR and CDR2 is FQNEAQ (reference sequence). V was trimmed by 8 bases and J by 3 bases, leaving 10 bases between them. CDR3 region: CASSELDTEAFF. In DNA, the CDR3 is TGTGCCAGCTCCGAACTCGACACTGAAGCTTTCTTT.

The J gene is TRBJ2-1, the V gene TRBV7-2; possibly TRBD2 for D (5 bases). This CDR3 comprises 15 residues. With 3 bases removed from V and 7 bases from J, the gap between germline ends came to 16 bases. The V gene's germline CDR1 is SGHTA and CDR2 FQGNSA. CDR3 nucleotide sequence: TGTGCCAGCAGCTTTGTGCCGGGGTTGAAGAATGAGCAGTTCTTC. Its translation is CASSFVPGLKNEQFF.

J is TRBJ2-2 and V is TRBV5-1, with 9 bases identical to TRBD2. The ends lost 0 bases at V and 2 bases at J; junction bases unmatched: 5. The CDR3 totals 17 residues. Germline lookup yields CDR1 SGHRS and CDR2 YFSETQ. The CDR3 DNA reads TGCGCCAGCAGCTTGGCTAGCGGGGCTTATAACACCGGGGAGCTGTTTTTT. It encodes CASSLASGAYNTGELFF.

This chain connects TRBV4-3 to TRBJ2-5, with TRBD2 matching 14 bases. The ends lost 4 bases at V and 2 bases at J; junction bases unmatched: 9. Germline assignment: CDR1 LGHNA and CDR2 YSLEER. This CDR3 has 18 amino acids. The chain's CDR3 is CASSPGLAGGKNQETQYF. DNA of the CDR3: TGCGCCAGCAGCCCCGGACTAGCGGGAGGTAAAAATCAAGAGACCCAGTACTTC.

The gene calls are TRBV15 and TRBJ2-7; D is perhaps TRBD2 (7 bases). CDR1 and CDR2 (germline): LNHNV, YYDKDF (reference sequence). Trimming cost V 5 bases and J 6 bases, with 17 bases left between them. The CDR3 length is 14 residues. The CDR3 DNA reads TGTGCCACCAGCCGCGGGGGCCTCCCCCTCGAGCAGTACTTC. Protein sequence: CATSRGGLPLEQYF.

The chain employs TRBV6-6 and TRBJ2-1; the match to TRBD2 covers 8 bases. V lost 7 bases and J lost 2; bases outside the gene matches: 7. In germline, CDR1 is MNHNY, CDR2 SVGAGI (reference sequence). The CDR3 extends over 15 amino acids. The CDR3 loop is CASTQRTSTYNEQFF. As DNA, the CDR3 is TGTGCCAGCACGCAGCGGACTAGCACCTACAATGAGCAGTTCTTC.

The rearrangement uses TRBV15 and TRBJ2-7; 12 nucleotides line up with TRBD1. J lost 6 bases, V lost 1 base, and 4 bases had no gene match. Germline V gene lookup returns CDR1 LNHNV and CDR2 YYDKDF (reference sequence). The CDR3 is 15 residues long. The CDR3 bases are TGTGCCACCAGCAGAGGTGGGACAGGGGGCGCCGAGCAGTACTTC. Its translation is CATSRGGTGGAEQYF.

The CDR3 spells CASSTTSGYEQYV. Here the CDR3 DNA reads TGTGCCAGCAGCACGACTAGCGGCTACGAGCAGTACGTC. This chain connects TRBV7-2 to TRBJ2-7; TRBD2 aligns across 9 bases. CDR3 size: 13 residues. Germline CDR1 SGHTA, CDR2 FQGNSA. Losses at the gene ends were 5 bases for V and 3 bases for J; bases not matched to a gene: 2.

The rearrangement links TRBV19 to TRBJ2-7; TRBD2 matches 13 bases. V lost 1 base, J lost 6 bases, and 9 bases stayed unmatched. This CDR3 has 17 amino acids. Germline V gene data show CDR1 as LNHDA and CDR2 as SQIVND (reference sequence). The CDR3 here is CASSIARLAGGPFEQYF. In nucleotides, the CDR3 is TGTGCCAGTAGTATAGCTCGACTAGCGGGAGGCCCTTTCGAGCAGTACTTC. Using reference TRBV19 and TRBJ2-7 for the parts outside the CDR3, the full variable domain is DGGITQSPKYLFRKEGQNVTLSCEQNLNHDAMYWYRQDPGQGLRLIYYSQIVNDFQKGDIAEGYSVSREKKESFPLTVTSAQKNPTAFYLCASSIARLAGGPFEQYFGPGTRLTVT.

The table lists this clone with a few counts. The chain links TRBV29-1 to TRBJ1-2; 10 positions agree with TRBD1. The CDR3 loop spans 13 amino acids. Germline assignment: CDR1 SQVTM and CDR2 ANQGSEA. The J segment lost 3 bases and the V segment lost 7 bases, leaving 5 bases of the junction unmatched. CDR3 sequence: CSDAGTGDYGYTF. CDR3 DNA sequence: TGCAGCGACGCTGGGACAGGGGACTATGGCTACACCTTC. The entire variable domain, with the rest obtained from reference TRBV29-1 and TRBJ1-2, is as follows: SAVISQKPSRDICQRGTSLTIQCQVDSQVTMMFWYRQQPGQSLTLIATANQGSEATYESGFVIDKFPISRPNLTFSTLTVSNMSPEDSSIYLCSDAGTGDYGYTFGSGTRLTVV.

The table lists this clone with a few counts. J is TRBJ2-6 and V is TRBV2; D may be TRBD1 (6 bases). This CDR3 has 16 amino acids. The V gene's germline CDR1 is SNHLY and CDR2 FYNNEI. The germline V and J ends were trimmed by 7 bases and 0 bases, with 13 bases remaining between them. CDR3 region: CASTTGFTSGANVLTF. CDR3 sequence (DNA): TGTGCCAGCACTACAGGGTTTACCTCTGGGGCCAACGTCCTGACTTTC.

The CDR3 nucleotides read TGCGCCAGCAGCCAAGGGACTAGCGGGATCCAAGAGACCCAGTACTTC. Protein product: CASSQGTSGIQETQYF. The chain links TRBV4-3 to TRBJ2-5; 12 bases map to TRBD2. V was clipped by 1 base and J by 1 base; unmatched bases: 1. The CDR3 loop spans 16 amino acids. CDR1 LGHNA and CDR2 YSLEER come from the germline V gene.

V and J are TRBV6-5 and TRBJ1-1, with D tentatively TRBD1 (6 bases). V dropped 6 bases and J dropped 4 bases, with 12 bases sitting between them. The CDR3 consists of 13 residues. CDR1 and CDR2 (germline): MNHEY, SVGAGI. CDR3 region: CASRYGTSTEAFF. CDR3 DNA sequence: TGTGCCAGCAGATACGGGACAAGCACTGAAGCTTTCTTT.